The 26 T cell receptor beta chains reported below all come from one sample, sequenced in a study of persistence of HIV-infected CD4 T cells. The libraries were made with immunoSEQ version 4 in survey mode. Using immunoSEQ multiplex PCR, the repertoire was profiled, and TCRdb retains in-frame clones only, with some absent. The top ten clones hold about 1.3% of a sample with 37,000 or so clones, about 91% of them seen once. Anti-CD3/anti-CD28 beads served as a nonspecific positive control stimulus. Responding CD4+ T cells were sorted by upregulation of both CD40 ligand and CD69. For these TCRs, the target antigens are not known. The source was CD4+ T cells sorted from PBMCs after approximately 19-hour stimulation, collected from a patient who received antiretroviral therapy. These receptors were collected from an adult man with HIV who was CMV-seropositive.

This clone was detected only a few times. The CDR3 loop is CSSREAGAEAFF. The CDR3 bases are TGCAGCTCCCGAGAGGCGGGGGCTGAAGCTTTCTTT. The chain links TRBV29-1 to TRBJ1-1; perhaps TRBD1 as D (5 bases). V was pared by 8 bases and J by 6 bases, with 16 bases between. Germline loops: CDR1 SQVTM, CDR2 ANQGSEA. The CDR3 extends over 12 amino acids.

As concerns this clone: The junction differs from germline at one of its ends, possibly a read error. This chain links TRBV4-2 with TRBJ1-2; 11 bases align to TRBD1. The CDR3 spans 16 residues. Germline-derived CDR1 and CDR2 are LGHNA and YNFKEQ. CDR3 bases: TGTGCCAGCAGCCAATCAGGGACAGGGGGGAGAGAACTTCAAAACTTC. This sequence encodes CASSQSGTGGRELQNF.

This clone was observed a single time. This chain joins TRBV3-1 (or the pseudogene TRBV3-2) and TRBJ2-3; 9 bases match TRBD2. Losses at the gene ends were 4 bases for V and 3 bases for J; bases not matched to a gene: 2. Germline assignment: CDR1 LGHDT and CDR2 YNNKEL (reference sequence). The CDR3 totals 14 residues. CDR3 amino acids: CASSLSGRTDTQYF. CDR3 DNA: TGTGCCAGCAGCCTTAGCGGGAGAACAGATACGCAGTATTTT.

CDR3 protein: CASRSGGDRDEKLFF. The DNA for the CDR3 is TGTGCCAGCAGGTCCGGGGGGGACAGGGATGAAAAACTGTTTTTT. The chain combines TRBV11-2 with TRBJ1-4; TRBD1 matches at 9 bases. Germline V gene lookup returns CDR1 SGHAT and CDR2 FQNNGV. The CDR3 runs to 15 residues. With 6 bases clipped from V and 6 bases from J, the junction kept 8 bases outside the gene matches. The full variable domain, with the rest looked up from reference TRBV11-2 and TRBJ1-4, is EAGVAQSPRYKIIEKRQSVAFWCNPISGHATLYWYQQILGQGPKLLIQFQNNGVVDDSQLPKDRFSAERLKGVDSTLKIQPAKLEDSAVYLCASRSGGDRDEKLFFGSGTQLSVL.

The genes are TRBV6-2 or TRBV6-3 and TRBJ1-3, with 7 nucleotides matching TRBD1. The trim removed 4 bases at V and 5 bases at J, leaving 5 bases unmatched. Per the germline V gene, CDR1 is MNHEY and CDR2 is SVGEGT. The CDR3 is 14 residues long. In DNA, the CDR3 is TGTGCCAGCAGTTTTGCGACAGGGAGAAACACCATATATTTT. Translated, it gives CASSFATGRNTIYF.

The CDR3, as DNA: TGTGCCAGCAGTTCCCCCTCGGACAGGGGCCCAGATACGCAGTATTTT. Amino acid sequence: CASSSPSDRGPDTQYF. V gene TRBV6-2 or TRBV6-3 combines with J gene TRBJ2-3; 9 bases are a match to TRBD1. The CDR3 totals 16 residues. Trimming at V came to 4 bases and at J to 4 bases, leaving 9 bases not matched to a gene. Germline V lookup: CDR1 MNHEY, CDR2 SVGEGT.

J is TRBJ1-1 and V is TRBV10-3; D is perhaps TRBD1 (5 bases). The germline gives CDR1 ENHRY, CDR2 SYGVKD. Trimming removed 0 bases from V and 7 bases from J, with 9 bases in between. The CDR3 loop spans 13 amino acids. CDR3 bases: TGTGCCATCAGTGAGTCTGGGGGAGTTGAAGCTTTCTTT. This sequence encodes CAISESGGVEAFF.

This sequence joins TRBV19 and TRBJ1-3; D not resolved. The germline V and J ends were trimmed by 10 bases and 0 bases, with 16 bases remaining between them. The CDR3 extends over 15 amino acids. Germline V CDR1 and CDR2: LNHDA, SQIVND (reference sequence). The CDR3 protein is CATRPMFSSGNTIYF. The CDR3 DNA reads as TGTGCCACCCGACCCATGTTTTCCTCTGGAAACACCATATATTTT.

The V call is TRBV3-1 (or the pseudogene TRBV3-2), the J call TRBJ2-1; TRBD1 aligns across 9 bases. In germline, CDR1 is LGHDT, CDR2 YNNKEL (reference sequence). CDR3 size: 16 residues. Trimming cost V 0 bases and J 7 bases; bases outside gene matches: 7. CDR3 region: CASSQEIQGARNEQFF. The CDR3 coding sequence is TGTGCCAGCAGCCAAGAAATACAGGGGGCGCGGAATGAGCAGTTCTTC.

Here the CDR3 reads CASSQGDARRGYTF. As DNA, the CDR3 is TGTGCCAGCAGCCAAGGGGACGCCCGACGGGGCTACACCTTC. V and J are TRBV4-2 and TRBJ1-2, with a weak D call TRBD1 (5 bases). The germline gives CDR1 LGHNA, CDR2 YNFKEQ. The V gene lost 1 base and the J gene lost 8 bases, with 14 bases spanning the gap. The CDR3 has 14 residues.

The gene calls are TRBV14 and TRBJ1-6; D gene ambiguous. Trimming took 1 base from V and 11 from J, leaving 12 bases between them. Germline CDR1 reads SGHDN; CDR2 reads FVKESK. The length of the CDR3 is 14 residues. The chain's CDR3 is CASSQGRGLAPLHF. Here the CDR3 DNA reads TGTGCCAGCAGCCAAGGGCGAGGGTTGGCACCCCTCCACTTT.

The chain couples TRBV9 to TRBJ2-3; D remains ambiguous. V was pared by 3 bases and J by 2 bases, with 4 bases between. Germline-derived CDR1 and CDR2 are SGDLS and YYNGEE. The CDR3 runs to 12 residues. The CDR3: CASSALTDTQYF. CDR3 nucleotides: TGTGCCAGCAGCGCCCTCACAGATACGCAGTATTTT.

The V and J genes are TRBV19 and TRBJ2-3; 9 nucleotides align to TRBD2. V gave up 2 bases and J gave up 2 bases; unmatched junction bases: 5. The CDR3 sequence is 16 residues long. Germline V CDR1 and CDR2: LNHDA, SQIVND (reference sequence). CDR3 DNA sequence: TGTGCCAGTAGTATAACGTCTAGCGGGAACACAGATACGCAGTATTTT. Protein product: CASSITSSGNTDTQYF.

The chain joins TRBV5-4 to TRBJ2-7; D might be TRBD1 or TRBD2, each matching 5 bases. Germline CDR1 SGHNT, CDR2 YYREEE (reference sequence). CDR3 size: 15 residues. V was pared by 4 bases and J by 0 bases, with 14 bases between. The CDR3 DNA is TGTGCCAGCAGCCCCTTAACTGGGACCTCCTACGAGCAGTACTTC. Translation gives CASSPLTGTSYEQYF.

This clone was counted a single time. The chain links TRBV7-9 to TRBJ2-7, with 12 positions matching TRBD2. Germline-derived CDR1 and CDR2 are SEHNR and FQNEAQ (reference sequence). The ends lost 0 bases at V and 6 bases at J; junction bases unmatched: 6. This CDR3 region has 16 residues. CDR3 protein: CASSLALAGGYIEQYF. Here the CDR3 DNA reads TGTGCCAGCAGCTTAGCCCTAGCGGGAGGGTATATCGAGCAGTACTTC.

The chain uses TRBV10-3 and TRBJ1-2; no clear D. The germline V gene encodes CDR1 ENHRY and CDR2 SYGVKD. Trimming took off 8 bases at V and 2 bases at J, with 9 bases between the two ends. The CDR3 has 12 amino acids. Written as DNA, the CDR3 is TGTGCCATCTCTCAGAACAACTATGGCTACACCTTC. Protein product: CAISQNNYGYTF.

The chain combines TRBV27 with TRBJ2-4, with TRBD1 matching over 8 bases. This CDR3 comprises 14 residues. V lost 4 bases, J lost 15 bases, and 14 bases stayed unmatched. Germline V gives CDR1 MNHEY, CDR2 SMNVEV (reference sequence). CDR3 protein: CASSWKQGGGQRYF. In DNA, the CDR3 is TGTGCCAGCAGTTGGAAACAGGGGGGAGGTCAGAGGTACTTC.

This rearrangement joins TRBV4-1 to TRBJ2-1; the match to TRBD2 covers 12 bases. J gave up 0 bases and V 3 bases, and 0 bases lay outside the gene matches. The CDR3 length is 16 residues. Germline V gene data show CDR1 as MGHRA and CDR2 as YSYEKL. CDR3: CASSQGLAGSYNEQFF. CDR3 sequence (DNA): TGCGCCAGCAGCCAGGGACTAGCGGGCTCCTACAATGAGCAGTTCTTC.

The CDR3 nucleotides read TGTGCCAGCAGCTCTCGAGGGGGAGGTACAACTGAAGCTTTCTTT. Translating it yields CASSSRGGGTTEAFF. This chain uses TRBV5-5 with TRBJ1-1, with D tentatively TRBD1 (6 bases). Germline values: CDR1 SGHKS, CDR2 YYEKEE (reference sequence). V was trimmed by 3 bases and J by 5 bases, leaving 17 bases between them. This CDR3 is built from 15 residues.

The chain is built from TRBV2 and TRBJ1-5; D perhaps matches TRBD1 (5 bases). Germline V lookup: CDR1 SNHLY, CDR2 FYNNEI. V lost 5 bases, J lost 4 bases, and 9 bases lay in between. This CDR3 region has 13 residues. Written as DNA, the CDR3 is TGTGCCAGCAGTTCCAGGGTTAATCAGCCCCAGCATTTT. It is translated as CASSSRVNQPQHF.

This clone was counted between two and nine times. This chain uses TRBV14 with TRBJ2-7, with no clear D. This CDR3 region has 11 residues. V was shortened by 2 bases and J by 3 bases, with 2 bases between the two germline ends. Per the germline V gene, CDR1 is SGHDN and CDR2 is FVKESK. The CDR3 region is CASSQYYEQYF. In nucleotides, the CDR3 is TGTGCCAGCAGCCAATACTACGAGCAGTACTTC.

The chain has TRBV10-3 and TRBJ2-1; D unclear. Between the trimmed V and J ends, which lost 1 base and 8 bases, there was a span of 12 bases. The CDR3 extends over 14 amino acids. Germline V gene sequence: CDR1 ENHRY, CDR2 SYGVKD. CDR3 sequence: CAISELERWDEQFF. CDR3 in DNA: TGTGCCATCAGTGAGTTAGAGAGGTGGGATGAGCAGTTCTTC.

This chain joins TRBV10-3 and TRBJ2-3; the D gene is possibly TRBD2 (6 bases). V lost 6 bases, J lost 3 bases, and 13 bases lay in between. The CDR3 covers 14 residues. In germline, CDR1 is ENHRY, CDR2 SYGVKD. The CDR3 here is CAISGRAGTDTQYF. CDR3 in DNA: TGTGCCATCAGCGGCAGGGCGGGGACAGATACGCAGTATTTT.

V usage is TRBV29-1 and J usage is TRBJ2-7; TRBD2 matches 7 bases. This CDR3 spans 15 amino acids. Germline V CDR1 and CDR2: SQVTM, ANQGSEA. With V trimmed by 4 bases and J by 4 bases, 13 bases remained unmatched. CDR3 sequence: CSVGSGGSFLYEQYF. The CDR3 DNA reads TGCAGCGTTGGGTCGGGAGGCTCCTTCTTGTACGAGCAGTACTTC.

V and J are TRBV30 and TRBJ1-2, with TRBD1 identical over 7 bases. The CDR3 runs to 11 residues. Germline values: CDR1 GTSNPN, CDR2 SVGIG (reference sequence). The J segment lost 6 bases and the V segment lost 5 bases, leaving 3 bases of the junction unmatched. CDR3 region: CAWLQGNGYTF. For the CDR3, the DNA is TGTGCCTGGTTACAGGGGAATGGCTACACCTTC.

The rearrangement uses TRBV7-2 and TRBJ1-5, with 9 bases that match TRBD1. Germline V gene data show CDR1 as SGHTA and CDR2 as FQGNSA. This CDR3 is 14 amino acids long. V lost 7 bases, J lost 4 bases, and 5 bases stayed unmatched. The CDR3 nucleotides read TGTGCCAGCACCTCCGGACAGGGGAATCAGCCCCAGCATTTT. Amino acids: CASTSGQGNQPQHF.